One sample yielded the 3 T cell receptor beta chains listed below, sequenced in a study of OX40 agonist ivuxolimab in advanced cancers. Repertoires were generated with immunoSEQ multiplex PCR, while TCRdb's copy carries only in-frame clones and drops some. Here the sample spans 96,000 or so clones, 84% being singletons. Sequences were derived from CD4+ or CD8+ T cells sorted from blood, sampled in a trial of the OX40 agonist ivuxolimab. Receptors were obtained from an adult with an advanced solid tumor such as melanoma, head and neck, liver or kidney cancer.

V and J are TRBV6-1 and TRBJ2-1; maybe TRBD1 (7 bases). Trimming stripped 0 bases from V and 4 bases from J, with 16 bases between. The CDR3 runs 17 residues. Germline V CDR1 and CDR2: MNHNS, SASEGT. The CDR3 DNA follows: TGTGCCAGCAGTGAAGCCTGGAGGGGGCAGGCTTACAATGAGCAGTTCTTC. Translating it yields CASSEAWRGQAYNEQFF.

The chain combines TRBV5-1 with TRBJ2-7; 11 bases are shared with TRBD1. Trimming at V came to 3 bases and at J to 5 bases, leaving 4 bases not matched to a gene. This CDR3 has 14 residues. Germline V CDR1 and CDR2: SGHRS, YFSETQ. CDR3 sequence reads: CASSSRDRGDEQYF. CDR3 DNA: TGCGCCAGCAGCTCCCGGGACAGGGGGGACGAGCAGTACTTC.

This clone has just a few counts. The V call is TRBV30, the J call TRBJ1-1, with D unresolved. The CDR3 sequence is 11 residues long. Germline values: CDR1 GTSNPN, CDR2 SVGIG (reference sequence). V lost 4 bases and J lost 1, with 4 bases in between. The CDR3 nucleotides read TGTGCCTGGAATAAGAACACTGAAGCTTTCTTT. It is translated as CAWNKNTEAFF.